The rows below give T cell receptor beta chains drawn from one sample of a study of cytomegalovirus exposure and HLA in healthy donors. Profiled with immunoSEQ multiplex PCR; TCRdb holds only in-frame clones, not every one. The sample contains some 150,000 clones, around 74% of which appear only once. The source material was PBMCs. These receptors were obtained from a female donor in good health and CMV-seronegative. The CDR3 runs from the conserved cysteine through the conserved F or W. The D gene is left open where the match is weak. Expanded clones get a size class; other rows say once, few or many, or leave the size out.

clone_size	j_call	v_call	d_call	cdr3_aa	cdr3_nt
NA	TRBJ1-2	TRBV27	NA	CASSYPPPGLGGYTF	TGTGCCAGCAGTTACCCTCCCCCAGGGTTAGGTGGCTACACCTTC
NA	TRBJ1-2	TRBV7-9	NA	CSSSLGGAGYTF	TGTTCCAGCAGCTTAGGCGGGGCCGGCTACACCTTC
NA	TRBJ1-1	TRBV6-5	NA	CASSEVGNTEAFF	TGTGCCAGCAGTGAGGTTGGTAACACTGAAGCTTTCTTT
NA	TRBJ1-4	TRBV28	NA	CASSFGQREKLFF	TGTGCCAGCAGTTTCGGACAGCGTGAAAAACTGTTTTTT
NA	TRBJ1-3	TRBV7-2	NA	CASSLMVSSGNTIYF	TGTGCCAGCAGCTTAATGGTGAGCTCTGGAAACACCATATATTTT
NA	TRBJ2-1	TRBV14	TRBD2	CASSPFGREDNEQFF	TGTGCCAGCAGCCCCTTTGGGCGGGAGGACAATGAGCAGTTCTTC
NA	TRBJ2-5	TRBV19	NA	CASSITGRGRETQYF	TGTGCCAGTAGTATCACGGGTAGAGGGCGTGAGACCCAGTACTTC
NA	TRBJ2-7	TRBV29-1	NA	CSVEGVQGYEQYF	TGCAGCGTTGAAGGGGTACAGGGCTACGAGCAGTACTTC
NA	TRBJ1-1	TRBV11-2	TRBD1	CASSLEAGGITEAFF	TGTGCCAGCAGCTTAGAGGCAGGGGGAATCACTGAAGCTTTCTTT
NA	TRBJ2-1	TRBV5-1	NA	CASSLLGQGAANEQFF	TGCGCCAGCAGCTTATTAGGGCAGGGTGCTGCCAATGAGCAGTTCTTC
NA	TRBJ1-1	TRBV27	NA	CASSLGLMNTEAFF	TGTGCCAGCAGTTTGGGACTGATGAACACTGAAGCTTTCTTT
NA	TRBJ2-3	TRBV27	TRBD2	CASSLFSGISDTQYF	TGTGCCAGCAGTTTATTTAGCGGGATATCAGATACGCAGTATTTT
NA	TRBJ1-5	TRBV19	TRBD1	CASTEGASNQPQHF	TGTGCCAGTACCGAGGGGGCGAGCAATCAGCCCCAGCATTTT
NA	TRBJ2-3	TRBV6-4	NA	CASSDPSTDTQYF	TGTGCCAGCAGTGACCCTAGCACAGATACGCAGTATTTT
once	TRBJ2-1	TRBV7-9	NA	CASSGASYNEQFF	TGTGCCAGCAGCGGGGCGTCCTACAATGAGCAGTTCTTC
NA	TRBJ2-1	TRBV10-3	TRBD2	CAILAGGTDEQFF	TGTGCCATACTAGCGGGAGGAACCGATGAGCAGTTCTTC
NA	TRBJ2-1	TRBV7-3	TRBD2	CASSLRIAGGGNEQFF	TGTGCCAGCAGCTTAAGGATAGCGGGAGGGGGCAATGAGCAGTTCTTC
few	TRBJ1-1	TRBV5-6	TRBD1	CASSLRGQGDTEAFF	TGTGCCAGCAGCTTGAGGGGACAGGGAGACACTGAAGCTTTCTTT
NA	TRBJ1-6	TRBV19	TRBD1	CASTGQRFRSPLHF	TGTGCCTCAACGGGACAGCGCTTTCGGTCACCCCTCCACTTT
NA	TRBJ1-6	TRBV4-1	NA	CASSQFTGNLLDSPLHF	TGCGCCAGCAGCCAATTTACAGGGAATCTATTGGATTCACCCCTCCACTTT
NA	TRBJ1-2	TRBV10-3	NA	CAIRDILWVGYGYTF	TGTGCCATCAGGGACATCCTCTGGGTAGGCTATGGCTACACCTTC
few	TRBJ1-2	TRBV5-1	TRBD1	CASSSQGDYGYTF	TGCGCCAGCAGCTCACAGGGGGACTATGGCTACACCTTC
NA	TRBJ1-4	TRBV27	NA	CASSLGQGFNEKLFF	TGTGCCAGCAGTTTGGGGCAGGGATTTAATGAAAAACTGTTTTTT
NA	TRBJ1-5	TRBV19	NA	CASSIEPTQPQHF	TGTGCCAGTAGTATAGAACCCACACAGCCCCAGCATTTT
NA	TRBJ1-5	TRBV6-5	NA	CASSRDPRDQPQHF	TGTGCCAGCAGCCGAGACCCGAGGGATCAGCCCCAGCATTTT
NA	TRBJ2-7	TRBV28	NA	CASTVRQGHYEQYF	TGTGCCAGCACGGTCAGGCAGGGACACTACGAGCAGTACTTC
NA	TRBJ1-4	TRBV6-4	TRBD1	CASSSGPGGEKLFF	TGTGCCAGCAGTTCGGGACCAGGGGGTGAAAAACTGTTTTTT
NA	TRBJ2-7	TRBV4-1	TRBD1	CASSQAGTAIYEQYF	TGCGCCAGCAGCCAAGCCGGGACAGCGATCTACGAGCAGTACTTC
NA	TRBJ1-4	TRBV27	NA	CASSLNAQINEKLFF	TGTGCCAGCAGTTTAAATGCTCAGATTAATGAAAAACTGTTTTTT
once	TRBJ1-2	TRBV9	TRBD1	CASSMKDREIYGYTF	TGTGCCAGCAGCATGAAGGACAGGGAGATCTATGGCTACACCTTC
NA	TRBJ2-1	TRBV10-3	TRBD1	CAISDPNEGTGYLGEQFF	TGTGCCATCAGTGATCCGAACGAGGGGACAGGGTATTTGGGTGAGCAGTTCTTC
NA	TRBJ2-1	TRBV6-5	NA	CASSSESYNEQFF	TGTGCCAGCAGTTCAGAAAGTTACAATGAGCAGTTCTTC